This is a list of T cell receptor beta chains from one sample in a study of T cell changes during pregnancy in multiple sclerosis. Using immunoSEQ multiplex PCR, the repertoire was profiled, and TCRdb retains in-frame clones only, with some absent. The sample yields 65,000 to 95,000 clones, 85% to 95% seen once. The source was peripheral blood, collected after pregnancy. Receptor source: a female donor in good health, enrolled as a control in a pregnancy study. Each CDR3 is given with its conserved first and last residue.

TRBJ1-2	TRBV7-3	CASSLIGGSQGYTF
TRBJ1-4	TRBV5-5	CASARDSLFPTNEKLFF
TRBJ2-3	TRBV28	CASTGREGRMLAGTDTQYF
TRBJ2-1	TRBV10-3	CAIGLAYNEQFF
TRBJ2-1	TRBV7-9	CASSSRDSSSYNEQFF
TRBJ2-7	TRBV4-3	CASSQARLAGGLASYEQYF
TRBJ2-7	TRBV28	CASRDRGGEQYF
TRBJ1-4	TRBV4-1	CASSPGLATNEKLFF
TRBJ1-5	TRBV30	CAWSRAGGAGNQPQHF
TRBJ2-3	TRBV2	CASRAGGPRGHTDTQYF
TRBJ2-7	TRBV11-2	CASSLELPGLEQYF
TRBJ2-1	TRBV18	CASSPFEGVASEQFF
TRBJ1-4	TRBV18	CASSRDRNNEKLFF
TRBJ2-3	TRBV6-5	CASRVAGGSDTQYF
TRBJ2-1	TRBV2	CASSPGAKGFHNEQFF
TRBJ2-7	TRBV19	CASRAETSGSYEQYF
TRBJ1-5	TRBV19	CASSQTGGNNQPQHF
TRBJ2-1	TRBV6-6	CASKRTSGSEQFF
TRBJ2-1	TRBV5-1	CASSSNRVDEQFF
TRBJ1-5	TRBV18	CASSIGTDQGQPQHF
TRBJ1-2	TRBV6-6	CASSLIREAYGYTF
TRBJ1-1	TRBV5-6	CASSPWDYDRNTEAFF
TRBJ2-1	TRBV5-1	CASSFGQGQVNEQFF
TRBJ1-5	TRBV27	CASSPFKAVGNQPQHF
TRBJ1-2	TRBV9	CASSPLVRGYTF
TRBJ2-1	TRBV6-1	CASSEEGGWNEQFF
TRBJ1-6	TRBV7-9	CASSPDSGKVSSPLHF
TRBJ2-1	TRBV9	CASSVGGGPYNEQFF
TRBJ1-1	TRBV10-3	CATLGSGSEAFF
TRBJ2-7	TRBV18	CASSGMVSGDYEQYF
TRBJ1-1	TRBV6-5	CASSSQGKRAFF
TRBJ2-7	TRBV7-2	CASEGTGFGEQYF
TRBJ2-1	TRBV5-1	CASSGRTSGSSYNEQFF
TRBJ2-3	TRBV9	CASSGGLAGAYTDTQYF
TRBJ1-1	TRBV28	CASPPEGVRGEAFF
TRBJ2-3	TRBV27	CASSSKDLGAGGLLLADTQYF
TRBJ1-1	TRBV2	CASSEARMAYEAFF
TRBJ2-2	TRBV6-5	CASSYQSPGRGGELFF
TRBJ1-2	TRBV27	CASRSLGQFYGYTF
TRBJ1-2	TRBV6-1	CASSEASGSYGYTF
TRBJ1-2	TRBV28	CASRVSDRPYTF
TRBJ1-2	TRBV7-8	CASSPQIAGTGYYGYTF
TRBJ2-7	TRBV19	CASSTTGKAYEQYF
TRBJ2-5	TRBV4-2	CASSQDRGRGGETQYF
TRBJ1-1	TRBV6-6	CASSYGRVNTEAFF
TRBJ1-2	TRBV13	CASSLSLGGTNYGYTF
TRBJ2-3	TRBV11-2	CASSLGGDTQYF
TRBJ1-2	TRBV19	CASSIEVEGYYGYTF